This T cell receptor (beta chain) is from a study of CD8 T cells in ankylosing spondylitis. The CDR3 runs 14 residues. Trimming removed 3 bases from V and 7 bases from J, with 14 bases in between. The V gene's germline CDR1 is SGHDT and CDR2 YYEEEE. TCRdb passed the 5' RACE reads through MiXCR, listing each CDR3 protein once. The top ten hold roughly 4.3% of the sample, which has over 100,000 distinct CDR3 sequences, roughly 11% seen once. There are many counts of this clonotype. The receptor was derived from a female donor with ankylosing spondylitis or in good health (not recorded which). The chain couples TRBV5-6 to TRBJ2-1; D is unclear. Sequencing was performed on blood, either unsorted or a sorted T cell fraction (not recorded which). The chain's CDR3 is CASSWGEARNEQFF. CDR3 coding DNA: TGTGCCAGCAGCTGGGGTGAAGCCCGGAATGAGCAGTTCTTC.